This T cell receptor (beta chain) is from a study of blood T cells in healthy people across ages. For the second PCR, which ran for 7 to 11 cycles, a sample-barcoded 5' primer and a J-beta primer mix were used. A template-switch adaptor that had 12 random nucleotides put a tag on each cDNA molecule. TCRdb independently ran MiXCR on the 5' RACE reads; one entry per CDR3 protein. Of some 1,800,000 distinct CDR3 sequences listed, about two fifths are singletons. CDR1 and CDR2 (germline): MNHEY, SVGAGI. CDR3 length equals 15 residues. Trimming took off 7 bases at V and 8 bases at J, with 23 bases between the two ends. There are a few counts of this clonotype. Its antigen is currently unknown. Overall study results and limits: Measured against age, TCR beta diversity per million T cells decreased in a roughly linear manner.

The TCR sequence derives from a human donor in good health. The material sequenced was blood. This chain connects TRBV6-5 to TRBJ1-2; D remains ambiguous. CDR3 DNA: TGTGCCAGCACCGACACGAGGAGGAGGTGGGAAGGCTACACCTTC. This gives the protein CASTDTRRRWEGYTF.